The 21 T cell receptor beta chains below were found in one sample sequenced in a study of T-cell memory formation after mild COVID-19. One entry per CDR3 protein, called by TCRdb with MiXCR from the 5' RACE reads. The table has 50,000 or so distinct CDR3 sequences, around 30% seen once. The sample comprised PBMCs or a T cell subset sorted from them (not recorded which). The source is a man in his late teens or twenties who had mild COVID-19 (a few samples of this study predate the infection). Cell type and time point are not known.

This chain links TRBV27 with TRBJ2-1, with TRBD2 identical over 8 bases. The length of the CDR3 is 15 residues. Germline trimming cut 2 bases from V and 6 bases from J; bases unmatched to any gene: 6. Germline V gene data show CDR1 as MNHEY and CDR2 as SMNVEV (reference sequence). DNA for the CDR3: TGTGCCAGCAGTTTAGTTGCGGGGGGACTCAATGAGCAGTTCTTC. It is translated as CASSLVAGGLNEQFF.

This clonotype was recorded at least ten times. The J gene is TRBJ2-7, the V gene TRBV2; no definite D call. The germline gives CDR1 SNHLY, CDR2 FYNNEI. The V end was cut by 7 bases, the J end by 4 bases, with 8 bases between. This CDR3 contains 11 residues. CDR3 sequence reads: CASTPGYEQYF. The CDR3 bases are TGTGCCAGCACTCCAGGTTACGAGCAGTACTTC.

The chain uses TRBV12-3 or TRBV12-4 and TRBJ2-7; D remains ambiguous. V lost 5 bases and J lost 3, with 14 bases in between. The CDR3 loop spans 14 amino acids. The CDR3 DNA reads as TGTGCCAGCAGTCTCCTGGTGGGCCGCTACGAGCAGTACTTC. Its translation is CASSLLVGRYEQYF.

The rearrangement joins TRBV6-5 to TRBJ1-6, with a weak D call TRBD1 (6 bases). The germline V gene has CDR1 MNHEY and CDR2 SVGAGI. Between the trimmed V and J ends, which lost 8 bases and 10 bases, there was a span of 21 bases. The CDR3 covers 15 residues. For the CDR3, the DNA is TGTGCCAGCTCTAGGGGGGGGCAGGGTCAGTCACCCCTCCACTTT. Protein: CASSRGGQGQSPLHF.

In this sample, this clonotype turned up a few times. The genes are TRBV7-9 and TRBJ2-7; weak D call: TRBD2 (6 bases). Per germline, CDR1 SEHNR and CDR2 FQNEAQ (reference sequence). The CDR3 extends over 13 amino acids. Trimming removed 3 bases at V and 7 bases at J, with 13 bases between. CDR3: CASSLAGGLEQYV. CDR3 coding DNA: TGTGCCAGCAGCTTGGCTGGGGGACTGGAGCAGTACGTC.

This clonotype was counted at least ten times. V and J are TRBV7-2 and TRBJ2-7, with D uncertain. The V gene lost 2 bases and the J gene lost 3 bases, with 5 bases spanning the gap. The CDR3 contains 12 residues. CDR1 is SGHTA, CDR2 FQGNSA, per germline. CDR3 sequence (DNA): TGTGCCAGCAGCTTACCGGGCTACGAGCAGTACTTC. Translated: CASSLPGYEQYF.

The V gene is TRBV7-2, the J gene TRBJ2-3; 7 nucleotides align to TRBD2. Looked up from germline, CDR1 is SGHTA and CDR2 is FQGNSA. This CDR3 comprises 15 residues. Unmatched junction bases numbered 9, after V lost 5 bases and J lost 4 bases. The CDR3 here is CASSIVGGRADTQYF. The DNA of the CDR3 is TGTGCCAGCAGCATAGTCGGGGGGAGGGCAGATACGCAGTATTTT.

In nucleotides, the CDR3 is TGTGCCAGCAGTGAGACTAGCACCGGGGAGCTGTTTTTT. This sequence encodes CASSETSTGELFF. The J gene is TRBJ2-2, the V gene TRBV6-4; D is possibly TRBD2 (6 bases). The germline V gene encodes CDR1 MRHNA and CDR2 SNTAGT. The CDR3 spans 13 residues. Trimming removed 3 bases from V and 4 bases from J, with 6 bases in between.

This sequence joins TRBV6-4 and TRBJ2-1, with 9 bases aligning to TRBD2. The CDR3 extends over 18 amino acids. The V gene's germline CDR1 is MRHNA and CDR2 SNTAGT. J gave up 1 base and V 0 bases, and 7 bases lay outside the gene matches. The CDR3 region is CASSDSSLAGRSYNEQFF. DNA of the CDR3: TGTGCCAGCAGTGACTCTTCTCTAGCGGGACGGTCCTACAATGAGCAGTTCTTC.

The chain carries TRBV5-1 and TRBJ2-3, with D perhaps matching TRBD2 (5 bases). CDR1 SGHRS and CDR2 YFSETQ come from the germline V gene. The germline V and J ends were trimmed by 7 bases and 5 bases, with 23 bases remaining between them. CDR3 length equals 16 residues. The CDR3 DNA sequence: TGCGCCAGCGGCCCCTTCGGACTCGAAGGCGAAGATACGCAGTATTTT. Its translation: CASGPFGLEGEDTQYF.

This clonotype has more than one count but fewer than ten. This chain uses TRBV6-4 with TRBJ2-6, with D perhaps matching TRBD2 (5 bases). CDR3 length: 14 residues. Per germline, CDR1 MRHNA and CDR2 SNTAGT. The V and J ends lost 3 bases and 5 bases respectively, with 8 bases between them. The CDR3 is CASSEGDRANVLTF. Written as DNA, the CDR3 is TGTGCCAGCAGTGAGGGAGATAGGGCCAACGTCCTGACTTTC.

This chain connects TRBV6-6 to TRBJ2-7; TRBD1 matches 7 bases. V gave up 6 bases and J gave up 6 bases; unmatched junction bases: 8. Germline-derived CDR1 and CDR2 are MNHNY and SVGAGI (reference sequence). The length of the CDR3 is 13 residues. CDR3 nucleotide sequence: TGTGCCAGCAGCGACAGGGTGGGGCTCGAGCAGTACTTC. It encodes CASSDRVGLEQYF.

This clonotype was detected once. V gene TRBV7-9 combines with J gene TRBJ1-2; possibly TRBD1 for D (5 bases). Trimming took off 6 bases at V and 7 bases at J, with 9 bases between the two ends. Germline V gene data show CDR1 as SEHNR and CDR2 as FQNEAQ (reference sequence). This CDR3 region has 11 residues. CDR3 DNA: TGTGCCAGCAGTCAGGGACTTGGCTACACCTTC. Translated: CASSQGLGYTF.

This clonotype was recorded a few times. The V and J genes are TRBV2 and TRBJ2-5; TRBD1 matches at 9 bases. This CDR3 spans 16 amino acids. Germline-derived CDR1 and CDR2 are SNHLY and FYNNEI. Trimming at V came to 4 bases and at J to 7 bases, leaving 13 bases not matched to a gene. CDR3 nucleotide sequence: TGTGCCAGCAGTGGGCCGACGACAGGGGGAATCCGGACCCAGTACTTC. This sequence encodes CASSGPTTGGIRTQYF.

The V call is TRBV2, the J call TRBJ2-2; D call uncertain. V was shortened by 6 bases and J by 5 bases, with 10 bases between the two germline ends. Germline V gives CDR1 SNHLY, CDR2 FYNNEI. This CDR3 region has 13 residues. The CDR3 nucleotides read TGTGCCAGCAGCGGCAGTCAAACCGGGGAGCTGTTTTTT. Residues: CASSGSQTGELFF.

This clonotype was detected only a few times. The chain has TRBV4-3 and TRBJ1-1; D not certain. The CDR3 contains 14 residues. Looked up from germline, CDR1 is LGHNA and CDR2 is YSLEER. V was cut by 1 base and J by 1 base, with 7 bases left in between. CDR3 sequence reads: CASSQATANTEAFF. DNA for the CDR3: TGCGCCAGCAGCCAAGCGACGGCGAACACTGAAGCTTTCTTT.

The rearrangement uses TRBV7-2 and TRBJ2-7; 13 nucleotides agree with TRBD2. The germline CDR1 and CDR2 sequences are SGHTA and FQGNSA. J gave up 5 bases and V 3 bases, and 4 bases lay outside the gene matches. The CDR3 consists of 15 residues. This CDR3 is CASSFRLAGGDEQYF. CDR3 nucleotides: TGTGCCAGCAGCTTCAGACTAGCGGGGGGCGACGAGCAGTACTTC. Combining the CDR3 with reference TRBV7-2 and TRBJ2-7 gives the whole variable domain GAGVSQSPSNKVTEKGKDVELRCDPISGHTALYWYRQSLGQGLEFLIYFQGNSAPDKSGLPSDRFSAERTGGSVSTLTIQRTQQEDSAVYLCASSFRLAGGDEQYFGPGTRLTVT.

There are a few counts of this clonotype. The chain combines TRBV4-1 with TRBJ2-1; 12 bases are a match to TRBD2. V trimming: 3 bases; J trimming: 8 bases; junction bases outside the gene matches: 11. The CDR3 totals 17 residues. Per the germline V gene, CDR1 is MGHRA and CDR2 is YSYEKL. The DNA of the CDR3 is TGCGCCAGCAGCCAGGAACCTCTAGCGGGGGGGCAGGATGAGCAGTTCTTC. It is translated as CASSQEPLAGGQDEQFF.

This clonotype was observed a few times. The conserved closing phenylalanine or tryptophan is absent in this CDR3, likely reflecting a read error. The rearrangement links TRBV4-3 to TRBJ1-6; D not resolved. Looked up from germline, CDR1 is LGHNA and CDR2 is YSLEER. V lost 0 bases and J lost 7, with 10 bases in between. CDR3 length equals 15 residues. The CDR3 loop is CASSQDPGWNSPLHL. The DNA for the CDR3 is TGCGCCAGCAGCCAAGATCCAGGCTGGAATTCACCCCTCCACCTT.

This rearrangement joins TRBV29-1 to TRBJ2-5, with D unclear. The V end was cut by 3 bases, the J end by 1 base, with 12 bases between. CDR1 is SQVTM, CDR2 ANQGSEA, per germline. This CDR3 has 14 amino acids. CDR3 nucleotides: TGCAGCGTTGATCTAGGTAGGGCCCAAGAGACCCAGTACTTC. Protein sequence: CSVDLGRAQETQYF. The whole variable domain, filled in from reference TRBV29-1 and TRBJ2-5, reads SAVISQKPSRDICQRGTSLTIQCQVDSQVTMMFWYRQQPGQSLTLIATANQGSEATYESGFVIDKFPISRPNLTFSTLTVSNMSPEDSSIYLCSVDLGRAQETQYFGPGTRLLVL.

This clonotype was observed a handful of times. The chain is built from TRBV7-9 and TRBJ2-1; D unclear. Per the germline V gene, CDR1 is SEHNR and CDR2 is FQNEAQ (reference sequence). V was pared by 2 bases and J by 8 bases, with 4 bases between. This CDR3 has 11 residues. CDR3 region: CASSLSYEQFF. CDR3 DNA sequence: TGTGCCAGCAGCTTATCTTATGAGCAGTTCTTC.